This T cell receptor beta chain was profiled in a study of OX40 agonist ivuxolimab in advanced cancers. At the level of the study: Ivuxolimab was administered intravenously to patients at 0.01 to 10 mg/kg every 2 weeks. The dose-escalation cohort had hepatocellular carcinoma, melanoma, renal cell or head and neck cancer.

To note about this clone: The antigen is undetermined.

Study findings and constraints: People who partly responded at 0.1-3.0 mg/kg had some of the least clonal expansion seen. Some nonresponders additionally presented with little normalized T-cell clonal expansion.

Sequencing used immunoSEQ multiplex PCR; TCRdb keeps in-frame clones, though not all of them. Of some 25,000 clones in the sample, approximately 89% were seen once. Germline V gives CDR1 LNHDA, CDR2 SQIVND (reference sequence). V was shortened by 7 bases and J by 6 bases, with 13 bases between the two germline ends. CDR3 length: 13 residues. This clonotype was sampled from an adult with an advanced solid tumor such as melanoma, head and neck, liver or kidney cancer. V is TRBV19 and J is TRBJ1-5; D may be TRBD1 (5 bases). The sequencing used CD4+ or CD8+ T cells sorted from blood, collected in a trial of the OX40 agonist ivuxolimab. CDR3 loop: CASNWDGGQPQHF. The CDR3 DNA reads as TGTGCCAGTAATTGGGACGGTGGTCAGCCCCAGCATTTT.